This TCR beta chain was obtained from a study of T cell clones after liver transplantation. About the study: A pre-transplant mixed lymphocyte reaction with TCRbeta sequencing defined graft-donor-reactive clones followed in post-transplant blood. Three of eight recipients were HCV-positive; others had non-autoimmune, non-viral indications. General observations from the study: The donor-reactive repertoire was only partly measurable in two subjects, lacking donor cells. Donor-reactive sequences fell more than third party-reactive ones, suggesting partial deletion.

Repertoires were generated with immunoSEQ multiplex PCR, while TCRdb's copy carries only in-frame clones and drops some. This sample carries some 23,000 clones, almost 70% of them seen once, and the ten largest clones take approximately 3%. On this clone itself: Its specificity is not known.

The sequence was obtained from a human donor who received a liver transplant. Sequencing used CD4+ T cells from blood, obtained before liver transplant.

CDR3 protein: CASSFTVSSYNEQFF. In DNA form, the CDR3 reads TGCGCCAGCAGCTTTACCGTCAGCTCCTACAATGAGCAGTTCTTC. This chain joins TRBV5-1 and TRBJ2-1; D not resolved. CDR1 and CDR2 (germline): SGHRS, YFSETQ. This CDR3 spans 15 amino acids. Between the trimmed V and J ends, which lost 2 bases and 0 bases, there was a span of 9 bases. Looking up the rest from reference TRBV5-1 and TRBJ2-1 gives the full variable domain: KAGVTQTPRYLIKTRGQQVTLSCSPISGHRSVSWYQQTPGQGLQFLFEYFSETQRNKGNFPGRFSGRQFSNSRSEMNVSTLELGDSALYLCASSFTVSSYNEQFFGPGTRLTVL.